This entry concerns a single TCR beta chain. The data derive from a study of blood T cell repertoires in COVID-19. Study-level information: Sources were T cells, B-cell-depleted T cells, or PBMCs; the material itself was cDNA or gDNA.

The authors' processing: Amplification with reference gene primers provided the estimates of nucleated cell counts. Sequencing used immunoSEQ multiplex PCR; TCRdb keeps in-frame clones, though not all of them. V, J and clone size were drawn from that table, and D and trimming were deduced from the DNA. Of roughly 150,000 clones listed, over 75% are singletons. The specimen was peripheral blood. The TCR sequence derives from a human donor in a cohort sampled during active COVID-19.

CDR3 sequence (DNA): TGTGCCAGCAGCTTAGGGACAGGGGAATCCTACGAGCAGTACTTC. Protein: CASSLGTGESYEQYF. The chain uses TRBV7-6 and TRBJ2-7; 9 positions match TRBD1. Germline lookup yields CDR1 SGHVS and CDR2 FNYEAQ. The CDR3 length is 15 residues. Germline trimming cut 1 base from V and 1 base from J; bases unmatched to any gene: 2.